Described below is a single T cell receptor (beta chain) sequence and its context. Its cognate antigen is unknown. 60 Vbeta and 13 Jbeta primers were used in PCR. Some clones are missing from TCRdb's copy, which holds only in-frame ones; the method was immunoSEQ multiplex PCR. The table shows about 140,000 clones, with roughly 78% occurring only once. The record originates from a study of cytomegalovirus exposure and HLA in healthy donors. The study, taken as a whole, reports: Analyses of presence and absence presupposed an approximately uniform sequencing depth across donors. CMV serostatus alone was available as immune exposure information. Association with HLA alleles at 0.05 false discovery rate was found for some 18,000 TCR beta sequences in a later analysis.

The source of this sequence is a man in his late teens or twenties in good health and CMV-seropositive. Input material: PBMCs.

Here the CDR3 reads CASNGLAPSEQFF. The CDR3 DNA is TGTGCCAGCAATGGACTAGCGCCGAGCGAGCAGTTCTTC. The rearrangement links TRBV28 to TRBJ2-1; 9 bases are a match to TRBD2. The germline V gene has CDR1 MDHEN and CDR2 SYDVKM. V gave up 7 bases and J gave up 10 bases; unmatched junction bases: 8. CDR3 size: 13 residues.